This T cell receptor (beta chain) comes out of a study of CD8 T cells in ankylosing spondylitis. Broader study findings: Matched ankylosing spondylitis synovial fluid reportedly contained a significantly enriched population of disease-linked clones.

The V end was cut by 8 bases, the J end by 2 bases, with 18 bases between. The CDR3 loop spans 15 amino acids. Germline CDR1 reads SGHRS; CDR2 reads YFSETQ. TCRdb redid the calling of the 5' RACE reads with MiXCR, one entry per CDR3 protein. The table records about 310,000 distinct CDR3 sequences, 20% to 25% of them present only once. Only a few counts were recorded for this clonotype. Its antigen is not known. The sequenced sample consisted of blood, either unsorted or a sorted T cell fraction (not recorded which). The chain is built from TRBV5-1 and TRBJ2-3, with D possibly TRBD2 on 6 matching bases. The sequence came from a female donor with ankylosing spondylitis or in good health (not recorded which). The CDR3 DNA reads TGCGCCAGTAATGAGGATGGAGGGAACACAGATACGCAGTATTTT. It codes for CASNEDGGNTDTQYF.